The 10 T cell receptor beta chains below come from one sample, sequenced in a study of OX40 agonist ivuxolimab in advanced cancers. The assay was immunoSEQ multiplex PCR, and TCRdb's table has in-frame clones only and misses some. The sample has approximately 77,000 clones, 80% to 95% seen once. The sample consisted of CD4+ or CD8+ T cells sorted from blood, taken in a trial of the OX40 agonist ivuxolimab. The source of these receptors is an adult with an advanced solid tumor such as melanoma, head and neck, liver or kidney cancer.

This clone appeared a single time. This chain connects TRBV6-4 to TRBJ2-2, with 13 bases aligning to TRBD2. Germline CDR1 and CDR2: MRHNA and SNTAGT. V lost 5 bases, J lost 4 bases, and 1 base stayed unmatched. The CDR3 loop spans 15 amino acids. In nucleotides, the CDR3 is TGTGCCAGCAGTCGGACTAGCGGGAGCACCGGGGAGCTGTTTTTT. This gives the protein CASSRTSGSTGELFF.

The chain carries TRBV29-1 and TRBJ2-5; D is ambiguous. The V end lost 7 bases, the J end lost 0 bases, and 6 bases lay between the germline ends. The germline CDR1 and CDR2 sequences are SQVTM and ANQGSEA. CDR3 length equals 11 residues. The CDR3 is CSAAYQETQYF. CDR3 nucleotide sequence: TGCAGCGCAGCGTACCAAGAGACCCAGTACTTC.

This sequence joins TRBV7-2 and TRBJ2-3, with D hard to call. The V end was cut by 2 bases, the J end by 4 bases, with 10 bases between. The CDR3 spans 14 residues. Germline values: CDR1 SGHTA, CDR2 FQGNSA. CDR3 nucleotides: TGTGCCAGCAGCTTACAAGGTGGGGCAGATACGCAGTATTTT. It encodes CASSLQGGADTQYF.

The genes are TRBV4-3 and TRBJ1-2; D uncertain. V lost 0 bases to trimming and J lost 5 bases, with 13 bases between them. The CDR3 runs 15 residues. Looked up from germline, CDR1 is LGHNA and CDR2 is YSLEER. The CDR3 loop reads CASSQEAGPSYGYTF. In DNA, the CDR3 is TGCGCCAGCAGCCAAGAAGCGGGCCCCAGTTATGGCTACACCTTC.

This chain links TRBV9 with TRBJ2-1; D gene unclear. Germline V CDR1 and CDR2: SGDLS, YYNGEE. This CDR3 has 14 residues. Deletions cut 0 bases from V and 6 bases from J, with 10 bases between. The CDR3 DNA sequence: TGTGCCAGCAGCGTAGAGAGTATCAGCAATGAGCAGTTCTTC. Residues: CASSVESISNEQFF.

The CDR3 is CSVGGSSGKSSYEQYF. As DNA, the CDR3 is TGCAGCGTTGGGGGATCTAGCGGAAAAAGCTCCTACGAGCAGTACTTC. This chain connects TRBV29-1 to TRBJ2-7; 7 bases are shared with TRBD2. CDR1 and CDR2 from the germline V gene are SQVTM and ANQGSEA. This CDR3 has 16 residues. V was pared by 4 bases and J by 0 bases, with 12 bases of the junction left unmatched.

The chain couples TRBV7-2 to TRBJ1-5; D gene ambiguous. Germline values: CDR1 SGHTA, CDR2 FQGNSA. Trimming cost V 2 bases and J 0 bases, with 8 bases left between them. This CDR3 has 15 amino acids. The CDR3 protein is CASSLPGYSNQPQHF. CDR3 bases: TGTGCCAGCAGCTTACCAGGCTATAGCAATCAGCCCCAGCATTTT.

V usage is TRBV2 and J usage is TRBJ2-5; D gene uncertain. The CDR3 extends over 13 amino acids. The germline V gene encodes CDR1 SNHLY and CDR2 FYNNEI. The germline V and J ends were trimmed by 2 bases and 4 bases, with 8 bases remaining between them. The CDR3 nucleotides read TGTGCCAGCAGTGAAACTGGGATAGAGACCCAGTACTTC. It codes for CASSETGIETQYF.

This clone was observed once. This chain links TRBV6-1 with TRBJ1-5; D is perhaps TRBD1 (6 bases). This CDR3 is built from 13 residues. CDR1 is MNHNS, CDR2 SASEGT, per germline. V was trimmed by 5 bases and J by 7 bases, leaving 12 bases between them. CDR3 nucleotides: TGTGCCAGCAGTCTTACAGGGTACCAGCCCCAGCATTTT. It yields the protein CASSLTGYQPQHF.

V gene TRBV7-2 combines with J gene TRBJ1-6; 7 nucleotides align to TRBD1. Germline V gives CDR1 SGHTA, CDR2 FQGNSA. The CDR3 sequence is 15 residues long. Trimming removed 1 base from V and 6 bases from J; junction bases left unmatched: 3. CDR3: CASSLGTGLNSPLHF. In DNA, the CDR3 is TGTGCCAGCAGCTTAGGGACAGGTCTTAATTCACCCCTCCACTTT.